What follows are 21 T cell receptor beta chains derived from one specimen sequenced in a study of blood T cell repertoires in COVID-19. Libraries were prepared by immunoSEQ multiplex PCR; TCRdb keeps only in-frame clonotypes and omits some of them. The sample has roughly 200,000 clones, nearly 90% seen once. The sequencing input was PBMCs or T cells enriched from blood (not recorded which). All receptors derive from a middle-aged woman with acute COVID-19.

This clone was found once. The V call is TRBV3-1 (or the pseudogene TRBV3-2), the J call TRBJ2-5; no clear D gene. V lost 8 bases to trimming and J lost 5 bases, with 9 bases between them. Germline V CDR1 and CDR2: LGHDT, YNNKEL (reference sequence). The CDR3 has 11 residues. Here the CDR3 reads CASSGPETQYF. CDR3 DNA: TGTGCCAGCTCTGGGCCGGAGACCCAGTACTTC.

The chain carries TRBV19 and TRBJ2-5; TRBD2 matches at 7 bases. Germline CDR1 LNHDA, CDR2 SQIVND (reference sequence). The V segment lost 2 bases and the J segment 1 base; nucleotides outside the gene matches: 4. The CDR3 spans 15 residues. The chain's CDR3 is CASSIKLASQETQYF. The CDR3 DNA follows: TGTGCCAGTAGTATAAAACTAGCGAGCCAAGAGACCCAGTACTTC.

The chain uses TRBV3-1 (or the pseudogene TRBV3-2) and TRBJ1-2; D may be TRBD1 (6 bases). The length of the CDR3 is 15 residues. Germline V gene sequence: CDR1 LGHDT, CDR2 YNNKEL (reference sequence). V lost 0 bases, J lost 9 bases, and 17 bases lay in between. CDR3 nucleotides: TGTGCCAGCAGCCAAGATCGAACAGGGAGTTCTAGCTACACCTTC. Its translation is CASSQDRTGSSSYTF.

The rearrangement links TRBV7-3 to TRBJ1-2, with TRBD1 identical over 7 bases. Looked up from germline, CDR1 is SGHTA and CDR2 is FQGTGA. The CDR3 extends over 13 amino acids. V trimming: 5 bases; J trimming: 7 bases; junction bases outside the gene matches: 7. The CDR3 nucleotides read TGTGCCAGCAGCACCGACAGGGCTGGTGGCTACACCTTC. This translates into CASSTDRAGGYTF. Full variable domain (rest looked up from reference TRBV7-3 and TRBJ1-2): GAGVSQTPSNKVTEKGKYVELRCDPISGHTALYWYRQSLGQGPEFLIYFQGTGAADDSGLPNDRFFAVRPEGSVSTLKIQRTERGDSAVYLCASSTDRAGGYTFGSGTRLTVV.

The V call is TRBV11-3, the J call TRBJ2-1; possibly TRBD2 for D (6 bases). The germline gives CDR1 SGHNT, CDR2 YENEEA. This CDR3 region has 16 residues. The ends were cut back, 5 bases at V and 4 bases at J, with 18 bases in the middle. The CDR3, as DNA: TGTGCCAGCAGCACCCGGGAGTCTAGCGAATACAATGAGCAGTTCTTC. Residues: CASSTRESSEYNEQFF.

The chain carries TRBV7-9 and TRBJ2-1; possible D gene TRBD1, 6 bases. CDR3 length equals 16 residues. CDR1 is SEHNR and CDR2 is FQNEAQ in the germline V gene (reference sequence). V shed 5 bases and J shed 7 bases, with 21 bases lying between them. In DNA form, the CDR3 reads TGTGCCAGCAGCACGCCTGGTCGGGACATGAGTAATGAGCAGTTCTTC. This sequence encodes CASSTPGRDMSNEQFF.

CDR3 amino acids: CASSFRQGREKLFF. The CDR3 nucleotides are TGTGCCAGCAGTTTTCGGCAGGGCAGGGAAAAACTGTTTTTT. This rearrangement joins TRBV28 to TRBJ1-4, with D maybe TRBD1 (5 bases). The ends were cut back, 3 bases at V and 8 bases at J, with 13 bases in the middle. Germline-derived CDR1 and CDR2 are MDHEN and SYDVKM. This CDR3 spans 14 amino acids.

This clone was detected only once. The rearrangement uses TRBV5-1 and TRBJ2-5; no firm D call. V was pared by 2 bases and J by 5 bases, with 7 bases between. CDR1 is SGHRS and CDR2 is YFSETQ in the germline V gene. This CDR3 region has 12 residues. Here the CDR3 DNA reads TGCGCCAGCAGCTTCCCCCAGGAGACCCAGTACTTC. This encodes CASSFPQETQYF. Based on the CDR3 plus reference TRBV5-1 and TRBJ2-5, the full variable domain is KAGVTQTPRYLIKTRGQQVTLSCSPISGHRSVSWYQQTPGQGLQFLFEYFSETQRNKGNFPGRFSGRQFSNSRSEMNVSTLELGDSALYLCASSFPQETQYFGPGTRLLVL.

The chain joins TRBV6-5 to TRBJ2-3; the match to TRBD1 covers 7 bases. The V segment lost 2 bases and the J segment 0 bases; nucleotides outside the gene matches: 5. The CDR3 is 16 amino acids. The V gene's germline CDR1 is MNHEY and CDR2 SVGAGI. The CDR3 is CASSYPDRTSTDTQYF. The CDR3 nucleotides are TGTGCCAGCAGTTACCCGGACAGGACTAGCACAGATACGCAGTATTTT.

CDR3 nucleotides: TGTGCCAGCAGCTCACCGGGACAACCCTACGAGCAGTACTTC. Protein product: CASSSPGQPYEQYF. This rearrangement joins TRBV7-3 to TRBJ2-7, with TRBD1 as a possible D gene (6 bases). CDR1 and CDR2 from the germline V gene are SGHTA and FQGTGA. The CDR3 length is 14 residues. V lost 4 bases to trimming and J lost 2 bases, with 12 bases between them.

The chain combines TRBV15 with TRBJ2-3, with D possibly matching TRBD2 (6 bases). Germline CDR1 LNHNV, CDR2 YYDKDF (reference sequence). Trimming left V 0 bases short and J 5 bases short, with 18 bases between. The CDR3 totals 17 residues. In DNA, the CDR3 is TGTGCCACCAGCAGAGAGGTCGGGGGTCTGGTTCAAGATACGCAGTATTTT. Translated: CATSREVGGLVQDTQYF.

This rearrangement joins TRBV9 to TRBJ2-2; perhaps TRBD2 as D (5 bases). The V and J ends lost 2 bases and 3 bases respectively, with 11 bases between them. The CDR3 is 15 amino acids. Per germline, CDR1 SGDLS and CDR2 YYNGEE. The CDR3: CASSVWGVDTGELFF. CDR3 bases: TGTGCCAGCAGCGTCTGGGGAGTGGACACCGGGGAGCTGTTTTTT.

The chain joins TRBV3-1 (or the pseudogene TRBV3-2) to TRBJ2-7; 7 positions match TRBD2. Germline V lookup: CDR1 LGHDT, CDR2 YNNKEL (reference sequence). V trimming: 5 bases; J trimming: 2 bases; junction bases outside the gene matches: 15. The CDR3 sequence is 17 residues long. The CDR3: CASSLRLGEGHTYEQYF. Here the CDR3 DNA reads TGTGCCAGCAGCTTACGTTTGGGGGAGGGCCACACCTACGAGCAGTACTTC.

This clone was found once. The chain recombines TRBV6-2 or TRBV6-3 with TRBJ1-5; 7 bases agree with TRBD1. Germline loops: CDR1 MNHEY, CDR2 SVGEGT. CDR3 length: 15 residues. Losses at the gene ends were 0 bases for V and 7 bases for J; bases not matched to a gene: 6. In DNA form, the CDR3 reads TGTGCCAGCAGTTACTCGAGAGGGGGCGGGCAGCCCCAGCATTTT. As protein: CASSYSRGGGQPQHF.

For the CDR3, the DNA is TGTGCCAGCAGCCAAGAGCCGCTTAGCCACGAGCAGTACTTC. Translating it yields CASSQEPLSHEQYF. The chain couples TRBV3-1 (or the pseudogene TRBV3-2) to TRBJ2-7, with D hard to call. The CDR3 is 14 residues long. Looked up from germline, CDR1 is LGHDT and CDR2 is YNNKEL (reference sequence). The V gene lost 0 bases and the J gene lost 5 bases, with 11 bases spanning the gap.

The J gene is TRBJ2-2, the V gene TRBV2, with 8 nucleotides matching TRBD2. The trim removed 7 bases at V and 8 bases at J, leaving 9 bases unmatched. This CDR3 region has 14 residues. The germline V gene encodes CDR1 SNHLY and CDR2 FYNNEI. The CDR3: CASTQSSGVGELFF. DNA for the CDR3: TGTGCCAGCACCCAAAGTAGCGGGGTAGGGGAGCTGTTTTTT.

The chain recombines TRBV13 with TRBJ2-3; 10 bases agree with TRBD2. There are 21 residues in the CDR3. J was trimmed by 1 base and V by 5 bases; bases with no gene match: 21. Germline loops: CDR1 PRHDT, CDR2 FYEKMQ (reference sequence). In DNA, the CDR3 is TGTGCCAGCAGCGAAACACCTTCTGTTACTAGCGGGAAAGGGGGCACAGATACGCAGTATTTT. It encodes CASSETPSVTSGKGGTDTQYF.

The chain couples TRBV2 to TRBJ2-6, with D perhaps matching TRBD1 (5 bases). CDR3 size: 18 residues. The V end lost 3 bases, the J end lost 0 bases, and 15 bases lay between the germline ends. The germline V gene has CDR1 SNHLY and CDR2 FYNNEI. The CDR3 DNA sequence: TGTGCCAGCAGTGACCCCAGGGAAATCGGCTCTGGGGCCAACGTCCTGACTTTC. It encodes CASSDPREIGSGANVLTF.

The chain combines TRBV19 with TRBJ2-2, with TRBD2 matching over 12 bases. The V gene's germline CDR1 is LNHDA and CDR2 SQIVND (reference sequence). V lost 5 bases to trimming and J lost 7 bases; unmatched junction nucleotides: 5. CDR3 length: 15 residues. CDR3 DNA sequence: TGTGCCAGTAGTTCTAGCGGGAGGGATAACGGGGAGCTGTTTTTT. It is translated as CASSSSGRDNGELFF.

V and J are TRBV6-5 and TRBJ2-7, with 7 positions matching TRBD2. CDR1 MNHEY and CDR2 SVGAGI come from the germline V gene. The CDR3 covers 14 residues. J gave up 6 bases and V 2 bases, and 7 bases lay outside the gene matches. CDR3 coding DNA: TGTGCCAGCAGTTACCGGGGGGAGGAGGGCGAGCAGTACTTC. This codes for CASSYRGEEGEQYF.

This clone was recorded once. The gene calls are TRBV18 and TRBJ2-7, with D perhaps matching TRBD2 (5 bases). The V end lost 2 bases, the J end lost 1 base, and 12 bases lay between the germline ends. CDR1 is KGHSH, CDR2 LQKENI, per germline. The CDR3 consists of 15 residues. CDR3 sequence reads: CASSPEGVRSYEQYF. CDR3 in DNA: TGTGCCAGCTCACCAGAGGGTGTTAGGTCCTACGAGCAGTACTTC.